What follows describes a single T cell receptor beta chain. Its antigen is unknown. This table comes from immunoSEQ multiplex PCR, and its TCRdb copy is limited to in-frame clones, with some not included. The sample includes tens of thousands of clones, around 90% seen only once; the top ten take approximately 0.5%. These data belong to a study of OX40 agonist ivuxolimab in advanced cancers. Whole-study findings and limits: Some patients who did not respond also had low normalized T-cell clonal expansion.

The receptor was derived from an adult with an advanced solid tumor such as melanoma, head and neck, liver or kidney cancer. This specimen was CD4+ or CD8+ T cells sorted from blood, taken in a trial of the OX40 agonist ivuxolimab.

CDR3 nucleotides: TGTGCCAGCAGCTACGACCCCGTACCCGGTCACTATGGCTACACCTTC. It translates to CASSYDPVPGHYGYTF. The chain is built from TRBV5-4 and TRBJ1-2; D call uncertain. Trimming removed 3 bases at V and 3 bases at J, with 18 bases between. The CDR3 loop spans 16 amino acids. Germline-derived CDR1 and CDR2 are SGHNT and YYREEE (reference sequence).